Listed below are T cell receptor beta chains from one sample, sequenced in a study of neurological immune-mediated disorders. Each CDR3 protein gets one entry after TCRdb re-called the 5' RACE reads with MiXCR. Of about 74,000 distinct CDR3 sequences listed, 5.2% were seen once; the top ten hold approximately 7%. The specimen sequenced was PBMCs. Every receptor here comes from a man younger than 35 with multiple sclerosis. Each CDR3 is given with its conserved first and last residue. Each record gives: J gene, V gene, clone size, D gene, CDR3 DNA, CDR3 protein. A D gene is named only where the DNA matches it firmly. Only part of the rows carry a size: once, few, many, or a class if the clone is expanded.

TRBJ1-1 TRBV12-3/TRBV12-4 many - TGTGCCAGCAGTCAAACCAGGGGCAGTTGGGGCACTGAAGCTTTCTTT CASSQTRGSWGTEAFF
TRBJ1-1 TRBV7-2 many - TGTGCCAGCAGCACATACCGGAACACTGAAGCTTTCTTT CASSTYRNTEAFF
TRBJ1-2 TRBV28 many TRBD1 TGTGCCAGCAGTCGGACAGGGATCTATGGCTACACCTTC CASSRTGIYGYTF
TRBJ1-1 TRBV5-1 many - TGCGCCAGCGCCTTCTCGACAGTTTACACTGAAGCTTTCTTT CASAFSTVYTEAFF
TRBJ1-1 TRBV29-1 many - TGCAGCACGCACGTGGGCAGGGTCCCCACTGAAGCTTTCTTT CSTHVGRVPTEAFF
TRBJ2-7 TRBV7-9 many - TGTGCCAGCAGCTTCTCCTTCGACGAGCAGTACTTC CASSFSFDEQYF
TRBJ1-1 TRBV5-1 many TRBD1 TGCGCCAGCAGCCCCTGGACAGGGCGCACTGAAGCTTTCTTT CASSPWTGRTEAFF
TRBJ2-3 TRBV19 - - TGTGCCAGTAGTCTAGGGGAGTTGGGAGAAGATACGCAGTATTTT CASSLGELGEDTQYF
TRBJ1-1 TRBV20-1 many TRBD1 TGCAGTACAGTAGCAGGGGGTAACACTGAAGCTTTCTTT CSTVAGGNTEAFF
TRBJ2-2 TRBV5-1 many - TGCGCCAGCAGCCAGAGCCCTAGAGGGAACAGCGGGGAGCTGTTTTTT CASSQSPRGNSGELFF
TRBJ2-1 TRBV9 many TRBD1 TGTGCCAGCAGCGTAGGGAGGACAGGGGCCGATGAGCAGTTCTTC CASSVGRTGADEQFF
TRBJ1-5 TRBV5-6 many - TGTGCCAGCAGCCTCCTAGGGAGGACAGACGTCTCGTCCCAGAATTTT CASSLLGRTDVSSQNF
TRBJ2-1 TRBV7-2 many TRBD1 TGTGCCAGCAGCTTAGAGACAGGGGGCCTCAATGAGCAGTTCTTC CASSLETGGLNEQFF
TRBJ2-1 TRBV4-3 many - TGCGCCAGCAGCCCCTCGGAGCCTGGCATCCCCAATGAGCAGTTCTTC CASSPSEPGIPNEQFF
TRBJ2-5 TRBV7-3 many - TGTGCCAGCAGCTTGGGAGGCGGGGCGGTGACCCAGTACTTC CASSLGGGAVTQYF
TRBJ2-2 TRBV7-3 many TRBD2 TGTGCCAGCAGCTTCACCGGGACTAGCGGCCTTTCGAACACCGGGGAGCTGTTTTTT CASSFTGTSGLSNTGELFF
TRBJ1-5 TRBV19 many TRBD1 TGTGCCAGTAGTATCGGACAGGTCAATCAGCCCCAGCATTTT CASSIGQVNQPQHF
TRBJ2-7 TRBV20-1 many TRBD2 TGCAGTGCTAGCCCCTCTAGCGGGAGGGTATTCGGGGAGCAGTACTTC CSASPSSGRVFGEQYF
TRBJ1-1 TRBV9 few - TGTGCCAGCAGCGCCCCGGGGGCGGTGAACACTGAAGCTTTCTTT CASSAPGAVNTEAFF
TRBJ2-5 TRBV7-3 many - TGTGCCAGCAGCTTAAGAGGCAGCGGAAAGTACCAAGAGACCCAGTACTTC CASSLRGSGKYQETQYF
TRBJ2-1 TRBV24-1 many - TGTGCCACCAGTGATTCGTCGCGGGGGCCTTCCTACAATGAGCAGTTCTTC CATSDSSRGPSYNEQFF
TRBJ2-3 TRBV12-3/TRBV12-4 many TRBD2 TGTGCCAGCGCCCGGACTAGTCCAGATACGCAGTATTTT CASARTSPDTQYF
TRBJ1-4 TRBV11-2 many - TGTGCCAGCAGCTGGGCCGGAGCCCCCGGGGGTGAAAAACTGTTTTTT CASSWAGAPGGEKLFF
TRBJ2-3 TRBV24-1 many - TGTGCCACCAGTGATTTTCGCACAGATACGCAGTATTTT CATSDFRTDTQYF
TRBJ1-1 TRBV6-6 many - TGTGCCAGCAGTTACACAACGACAACGATGAACACTGAAGCTTTCTTT CASSYTTTTMNTEAFF
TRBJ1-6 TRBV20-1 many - TGCAGTGCTAGTCCTGGCAGGAGATTT CSASPGRRF
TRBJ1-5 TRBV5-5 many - TGTGCCAGCAGCTTGGCCATGTGGGGCGCGCCCCAGCATTTT CASSLAMWGAPQHF
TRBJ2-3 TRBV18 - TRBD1 TGTGCCAGCTCACCACCGGACAGGGGTTGGGGATACACAGATACGCAGTATTTT CASSPPDRGWGYTDTQYF
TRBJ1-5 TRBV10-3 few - TGTGCCATCAGTGACAGGGGAGCCTCGAGCAATCAGCCCCAGAATTTT CAISDRGASSNQPQNF
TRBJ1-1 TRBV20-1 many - TGCAGGGGATCGAATCCCAGGGAGGTGAACACTGAAGCTTTCTTT CRGSNPREVNTEAFF
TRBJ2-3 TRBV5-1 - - TGCGCCAGCAGCTTGAAAACGGATACGCAGTATTTT CASSLKTDTQYF
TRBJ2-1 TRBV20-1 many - TGCAGTGCTAGAGATCTGGGCGGGACGGGCAATGAGCAGTTCTTC CSARDLGGTGNEQFF
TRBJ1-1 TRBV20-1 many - TGCAGTGCTAGTCAGCACCAACTTGAAGCTTTCTTT CSASQHQLEAFF